This record looks at one TCR beta chain sequence and its context. This entry is derived from a study of control samples from healthy donors and cancer patients. The CDR3 length is 16 residues. Germline CDR1 and CDR2: SGHNT and YYREEE (reference sequence). Trimming stripped 6 bases from V and 1 base from J, with 16 bases between. Some clones are missing from TCRdb's copy, which holds only in-frame ones; the method was immunoSEQ multiplex PCR. The sample includes roughly 120,000 clones, around 87% of them seen just once. This chain connects TRBV5-4 to TRBJ2-2, with D maybe TRBD2 (5 bases). This TCR was recovered from a woman aged 55-69 years with lung cancer. The sequenced sample consisted of PBMCs. In DNA form, the CDR3 reads TGTGCCAGCACCGAGGGCGGACTTTTGAACACCGGGGAGCTGTTTTTT. Amino acids: CASTEGGLLNTGELFF.